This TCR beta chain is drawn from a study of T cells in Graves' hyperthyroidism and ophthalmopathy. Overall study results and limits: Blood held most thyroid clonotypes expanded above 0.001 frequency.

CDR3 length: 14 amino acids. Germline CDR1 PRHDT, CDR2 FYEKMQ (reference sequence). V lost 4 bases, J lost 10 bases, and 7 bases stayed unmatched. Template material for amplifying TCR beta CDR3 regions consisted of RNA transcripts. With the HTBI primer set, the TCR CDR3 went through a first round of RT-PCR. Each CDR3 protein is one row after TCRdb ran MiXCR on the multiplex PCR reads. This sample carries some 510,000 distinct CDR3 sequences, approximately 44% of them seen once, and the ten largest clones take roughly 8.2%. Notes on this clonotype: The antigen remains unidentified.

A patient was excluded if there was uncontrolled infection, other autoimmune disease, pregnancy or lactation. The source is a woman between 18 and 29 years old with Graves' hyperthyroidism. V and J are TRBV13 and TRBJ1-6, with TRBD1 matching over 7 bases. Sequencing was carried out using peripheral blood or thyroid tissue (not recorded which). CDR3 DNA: TGTGCCAGCAGCTCCGACAGGGTTCACTCACCCCTCCACTTT. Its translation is CASSSDRVHSPLHF. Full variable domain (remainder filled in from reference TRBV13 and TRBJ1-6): AAGVIQSPRHLIKEKRETATLKCYPIPRHDTVYWYQQGPGQDPQFLISFYEKMQSDKGSIPDRFSAQQFSDYHSELNMSSLELGDSALYFCASSSDRVHSPLHFGNGTRLTVT.